The clone carrying this T cell receptor beta chain was recorded a few times. The antigen is unknown. This specimen comes from a study of T-cell memory formation after mild COVID-19. Findings of the study overall: Whereas later expanders leaned CD4+, clones contracting day 15 to 85 showed a balanced CD4/CD8 makeup.

Germline V lookup: CDR1 LNHNV, CDR2 YYDKDF (reference sequence). This CDR3 has 15 amino acids. With V trimmed by 3 bases and J by 6 bases, 7 bases remained unmatched. TCR alpha and TCR beta cDNA libraries carrying sample barcodes and UMIs were produced by 5'RACE using constant-segment primers. TCRdb reprocessed the 5' RACE reads via MiXCR and lists one record per CDR3 protein. Among approximately 430,000 distinct CDR3 sequences listed, more than 20% were seen once. Sequencing was performed on PBMCs or a T cell subset sorted from them (not recorded which). The V call is TRBV15, the J call TRBJ2-7; 11 nucleotides match TRBD1. The TCR sequence derives from an adult woman who had mild COVID-19 (a few samples of this study predate the infection). Cell type and time point are not known. DNA for the CDR3: TGTGCCACCAGCAGTCCCGGGACAGGGGGAGGCGAGCAGTACTTC. Amino acids: CATSSPGTGGGEQYF.